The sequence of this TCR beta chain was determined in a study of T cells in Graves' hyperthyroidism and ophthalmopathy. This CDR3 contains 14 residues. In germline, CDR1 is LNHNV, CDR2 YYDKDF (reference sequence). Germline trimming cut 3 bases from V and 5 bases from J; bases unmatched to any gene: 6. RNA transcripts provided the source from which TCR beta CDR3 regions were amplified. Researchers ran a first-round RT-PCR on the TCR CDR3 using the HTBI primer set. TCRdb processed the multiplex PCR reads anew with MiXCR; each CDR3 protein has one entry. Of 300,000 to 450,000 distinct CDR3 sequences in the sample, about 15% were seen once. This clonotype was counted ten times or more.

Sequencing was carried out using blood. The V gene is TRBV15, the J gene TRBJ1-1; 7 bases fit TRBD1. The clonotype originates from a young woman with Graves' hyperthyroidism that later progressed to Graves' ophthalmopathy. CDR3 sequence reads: CATSSSTGRTEAFF. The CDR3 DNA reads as TGTGCCACCAGCAGTTCGACAGGGCGAACTGAAGCTTTCTTT.